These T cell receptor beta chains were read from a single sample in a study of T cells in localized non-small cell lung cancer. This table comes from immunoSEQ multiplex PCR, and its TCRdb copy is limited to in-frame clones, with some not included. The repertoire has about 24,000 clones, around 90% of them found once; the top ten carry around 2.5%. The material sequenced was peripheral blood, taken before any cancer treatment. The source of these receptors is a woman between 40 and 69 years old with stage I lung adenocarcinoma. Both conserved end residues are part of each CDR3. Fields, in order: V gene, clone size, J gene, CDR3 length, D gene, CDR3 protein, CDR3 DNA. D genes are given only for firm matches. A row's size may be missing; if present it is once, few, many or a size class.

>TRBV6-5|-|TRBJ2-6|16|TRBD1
CASSSGTGAGANVLTF
TGTGCCAGCAGTTCCGGGACAGGGGCTGGGGCCAACGTCCTGACTTTC
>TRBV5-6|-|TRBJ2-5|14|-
CASSLRRGVKTQYF
TGTGCCAGCAGCTTGAGGCGGGGAGTAAAGACCCAGTACTTC
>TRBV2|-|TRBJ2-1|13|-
CASRPDSYNEQFF
TGTGCCAGCAGGCCAGACAGTTACAATGAGCAGTTCTTC
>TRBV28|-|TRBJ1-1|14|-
CASWLTSMNTEAFF
TGTGCCAGCTGGCTGACGTCCATGAACACTGAAGCTTTCTTT
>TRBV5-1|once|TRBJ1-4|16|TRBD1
CASSPGTGGGNEKLFF
TGCGCCAGCAGCCCAGGGACAGGGGGAGGTAATGAAAAACTGTTTTTT
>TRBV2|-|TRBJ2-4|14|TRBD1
CASGTVEAKNIQYF
TGTGCCAGCGGGACAGTGGAAGCCAAAAACATTCAGTACTTC
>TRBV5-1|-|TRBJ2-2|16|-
CASSLAPGLNTGELFF
TGCGCCAGCAGCTTGGCACCGGGCCTCAACACCGGGGAGCTGTTTTTT
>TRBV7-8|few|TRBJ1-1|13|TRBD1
CASTYRGATEAFF
TGTGCCAGCACCTACAGGGGTGCCACTGAAGCTTTCTTT
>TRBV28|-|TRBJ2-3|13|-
CASSEGFKDTQYF
TGTGCCAGCTCGGAGGGATTTAAGGATACGCAGTATTTT
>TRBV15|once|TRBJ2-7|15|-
CATSRATTGVQEQYF
TGTGCCACCAGCAGAGCCACTACGGGAGTCCAAGAGCAGTACTTC
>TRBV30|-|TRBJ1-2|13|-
CAWSFRGASGYTF
TGTGCCTGGAGTTTTCGAGGGGCGAGTGGCTACACCTTC
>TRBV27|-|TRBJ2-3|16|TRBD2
CASSPRDYYFTDTQYF
TGTGCCAGCAGTCCCCGGGACTACTACTTCACAGATACGCAGTATTTT
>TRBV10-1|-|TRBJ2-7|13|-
CASRDEFSYEQYF
TGCGCCAGCCGGGATGAGTTTTCCTACGAGCAGTACTTC
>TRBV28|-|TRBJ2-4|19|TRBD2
CASSFLGRGGMLAKNIQYF
TGTGCCAGCAGTTTCCTGGGGCGGGGAGGGATGTTAGCCAAAAACATTCAGTACTTC
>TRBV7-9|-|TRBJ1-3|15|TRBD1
CASSLQGASGNTIYF
TGTGCCAGCAGCTTACAGGGGGCGTCTGGAAACACCATATATTTT
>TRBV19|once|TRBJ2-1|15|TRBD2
CASTPWASGYNEQFF
TGTGCCAGTACCCCGTGGGCTAGCGGATACAATGAGCAGTTCTTC
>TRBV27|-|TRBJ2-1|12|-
CASSLGGNEQFF
TGTGCCAGCAGTCTCGGGGGCAATGAGCAGTTCTTC
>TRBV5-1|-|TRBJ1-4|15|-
CASSLGGTPGEKLFF
TGCGCCAGCAGCTTGGGGGGCACTCCGGGTGAAAAACTGTTTTTT
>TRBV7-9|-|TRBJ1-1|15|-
CASSFSRVSGTEAFF
TGTGCCAGCAGCTTCTCCAGGGTCTCGGGGACTGAAGCTTTCTTT
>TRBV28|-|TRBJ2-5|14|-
CASSLQEGQETQYF
TGTGCCAGCAGCTTGCAGGAGGGGCAAGAGACCCAGTACTTC
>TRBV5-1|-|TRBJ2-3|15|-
CASSLAAREVEAQYF
TGCGCCAGCAGCTTGGCCGCCAGGGAAGTAGAGGCGCAGTATTTT
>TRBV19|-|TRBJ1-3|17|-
CASSMGRTGLSGNTIYF
TGTGCCAGTAGTATGGGCCGAACAGGCCTCTCTGGAAACACCATATATTTT
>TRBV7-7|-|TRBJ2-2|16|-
CASSITGPPYTGELFF
TGTGCCAGCAGCATAACGGGACCGCCTTACACCGGGGAGCTGTTTTTT
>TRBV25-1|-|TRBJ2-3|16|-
CASSATGRSGPDTQYF
TGTGCCAGCAGTGCCACAGGGAGGTCAGGTCCAGATACGCAGTATTTT
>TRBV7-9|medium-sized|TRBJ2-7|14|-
CASSLAGANYEQYF
TGTGCCAGCAGCTTAGCGGGAGCTAACTACGAGCAGTACTTC
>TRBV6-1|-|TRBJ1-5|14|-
CASRRTDSNQPQHF
TGTGCCAGCAGAAGGACAGATAGCAATCAGCCCCAGCATTTT
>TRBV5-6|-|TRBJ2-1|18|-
CASSLGLTARGPYNEQFF
TGTGCCAGCAGCTTGGGCCTGACAGCCCGGGGCCCCTACAATGAGCAGTTCTTC
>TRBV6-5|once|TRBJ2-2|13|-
CASSYSGSGELFF
TGTGCCAGCAGTTACTCCGGGTCCGGGGAGCTGTTTTTT
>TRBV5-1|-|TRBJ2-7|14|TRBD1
CASSLWDSSYEQYF
TGCGCCAGCAGCTTATGGGACAGCTCCTACGAGCAGTACTTC
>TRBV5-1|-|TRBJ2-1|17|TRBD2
CASSLAYLTSGTNEQFF
TGCGCCAGCAGCTTGGCCTATCTGACTAGCGGGACTAATGAGCAGTTCTTC
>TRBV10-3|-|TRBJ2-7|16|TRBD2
CAISESGTSGDYEQYF
TGTGCCATCAGTGAGTCGGGGACTAGCGGCGACTACGAGCAGTACTTC
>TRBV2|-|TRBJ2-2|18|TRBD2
CASSGGSSGRQETGELFF
TGTGCCAGCAGTGGGGGGTCGAGCGGGAGGCAGGAAACCGGGGAGCTGTTTTTT
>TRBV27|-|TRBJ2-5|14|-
CASFGGLKGETQYF
TGTGCCAGCTTCGGAGGGCTAAAGGGGGAGACCCAGTACTTC
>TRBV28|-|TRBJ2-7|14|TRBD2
CASSLALADYEQYF
TGTGCCAGCAGTTTGGCTCTAGCGGACTACGAGCAGTACTTC
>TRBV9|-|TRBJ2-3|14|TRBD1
CASSFGQGSDTQYF
TGTGCCAGCAGCTTCGGACAGGGGTCAGATACGCAGTATTTT
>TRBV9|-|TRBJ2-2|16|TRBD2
CASSFLMVAGAGELFF
TGTGCCAGCAGTTTCCTAATGGTAGCGGGAGCCGGGGAGCTGTTTTTT
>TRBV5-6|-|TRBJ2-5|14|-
CASSPMGVEETQYF
TGTGCCAGCAGCCCCATGGGGGTAGAAGAGACCCAGTACTTC
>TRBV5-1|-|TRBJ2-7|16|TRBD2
CASSFGTSGRTVEQYF
TGCGCCAGCAGCTTCGGGACTAGCGGGAGAACGGTCGAGCAGTACTTC